The T cell receptor beta chain described here comes from a study of blood T cell repertoires in COVID-19. For the study at large: The origin of the acute and convalescent COVID-19 samples was the United States, Italy and Spain. The analysed material was cDNA or gDNA that came from T cells, B-cell-depleted T cells, or PBMCs.

In the original processing: Reference gene primers were amplified, and this amplification served to estimate nucleated cell counts. TCRdb keeps only in-frame clones here, not all; method: immunoSEQ multiplex PCR. V and J calls and clone size are those listed in that table; D and trimming were worked out from the DNA. Seen here are 250,000 to 400,000 clones, 70% to 90% observed once, and the top ten hold 1.6%. Looked up from germline, CDR1 is SGHTA and CDR2 is FQGNSA. The CDR3 consists of 15 residues. The junction had 2 bases not matched to a gene; V was cut back by 3 bases and J by 9 bases. Seattle patient enrollment occurred during active infection, with longitudinal follow-up thereafter.

This chain joins TRBV7-2 and TRBJ2-1, with 16 bases that match TRBD2. This clonotype was sampled from a woman aged 30 to 39 with COVID-19, enrolled during active disease. Sequenced sample: peripheral blood. In nucleotides, the CDR3 is TGTGCCAGCAGCTTGGGACTAGCGGGGGGGCTTGAGCAGTTCTTC. Its translation: CASSLGLAGGLEQFF.